Here is one T cell receptor (beta chain) with its context. The sample is drawn from a study of control samples from healthy donors and cancer patients. Method: immunoSEQ multiplex PCR; TCRdb's copy keeps in-frame clones and lacks some. This table holds approximately 97,000 clones, under 95% found once. This CDR3 has 15 residues. The germline V and J ends were trimmed by 0 bases and 9 bases, with 16 bases remaining between them. Per germline, CDR1 SGHDT and CDR2 YYEEEE. The clonotype comes from a woman in her late teens or twenties in good health. This chain uses TRBV5-6 with TRBJ2-4, with a possible D match to TRBD2 (5 bases). The material sequenced was blood. In DNA form, the CDR3 reads TGTGCCAGCAGCTTGGCCCCCCGAGGGTTCGCCATTCAGTACTTC. Its protein is CASSLAPRGFAIQYF.